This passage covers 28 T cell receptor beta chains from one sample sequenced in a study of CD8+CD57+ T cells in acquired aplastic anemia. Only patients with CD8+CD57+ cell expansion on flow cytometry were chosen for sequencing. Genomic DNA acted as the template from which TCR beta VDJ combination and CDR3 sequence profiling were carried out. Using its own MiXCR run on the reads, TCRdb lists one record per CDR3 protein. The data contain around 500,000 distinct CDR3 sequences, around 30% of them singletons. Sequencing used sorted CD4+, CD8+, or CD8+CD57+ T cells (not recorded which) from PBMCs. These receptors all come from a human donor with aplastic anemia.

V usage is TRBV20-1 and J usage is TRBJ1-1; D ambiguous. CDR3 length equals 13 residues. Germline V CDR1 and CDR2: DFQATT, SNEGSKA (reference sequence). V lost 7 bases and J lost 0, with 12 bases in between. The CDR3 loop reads CSGSPEMNTEAFF. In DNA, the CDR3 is TGCAGTGGCAGCCCAGAAATGAACACTGAAGCTTTCTTT.

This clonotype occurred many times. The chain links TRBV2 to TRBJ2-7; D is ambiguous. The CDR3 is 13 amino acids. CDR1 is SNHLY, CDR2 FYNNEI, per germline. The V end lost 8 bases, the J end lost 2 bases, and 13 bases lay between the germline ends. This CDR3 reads CASGTTEAYEQYF. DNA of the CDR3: TGTGCCAGCGGAACTACAGAGGCCTACGAGCAGTACTTC.

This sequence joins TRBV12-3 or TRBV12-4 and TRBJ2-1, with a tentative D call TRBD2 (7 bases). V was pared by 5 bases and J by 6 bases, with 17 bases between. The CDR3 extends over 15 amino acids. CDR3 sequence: CASSPRRGGGNEQFF. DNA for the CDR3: TGTGCCAGCAGTCCCCGGCGGGGAGGGGGCAATGAGCAGTTCTTC.

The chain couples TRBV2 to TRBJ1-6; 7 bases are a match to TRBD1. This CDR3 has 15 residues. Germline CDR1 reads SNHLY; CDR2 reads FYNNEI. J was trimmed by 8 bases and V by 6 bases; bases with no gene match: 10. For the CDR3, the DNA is TGTGCCAGCAGCGCCCGGACAGGCGAGTATTCACCCCTCCACTTT. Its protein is CASSARTGEYSPLHF.

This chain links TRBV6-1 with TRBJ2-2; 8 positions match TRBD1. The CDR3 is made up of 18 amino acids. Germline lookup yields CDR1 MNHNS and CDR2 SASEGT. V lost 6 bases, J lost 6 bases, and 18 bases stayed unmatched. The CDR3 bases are TGTGCCAGCAGAAAAGAGGGGGCAGGGGGCATAATATCCGGGGAGCTGTTTTTT. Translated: CASRKEGAGGIISGELFF.

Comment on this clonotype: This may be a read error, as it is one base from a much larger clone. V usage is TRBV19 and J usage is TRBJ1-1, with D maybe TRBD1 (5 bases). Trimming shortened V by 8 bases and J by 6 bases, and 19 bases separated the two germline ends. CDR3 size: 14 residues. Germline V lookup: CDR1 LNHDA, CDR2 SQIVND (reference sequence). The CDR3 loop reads CASGRSGGTAEAFF. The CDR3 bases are TGTGCCAGTGGTAGATCCGGGGGGACGGCTGAAGCTTTCTTT.

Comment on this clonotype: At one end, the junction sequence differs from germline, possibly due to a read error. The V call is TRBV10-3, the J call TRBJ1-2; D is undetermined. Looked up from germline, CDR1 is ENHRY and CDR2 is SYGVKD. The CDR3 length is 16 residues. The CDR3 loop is CASSYSFRLSFYGYTF. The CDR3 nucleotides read TGTGCCAGCAGTTACTCGTTCAGGTTATCCTTCTATGGCTACACCTTC.

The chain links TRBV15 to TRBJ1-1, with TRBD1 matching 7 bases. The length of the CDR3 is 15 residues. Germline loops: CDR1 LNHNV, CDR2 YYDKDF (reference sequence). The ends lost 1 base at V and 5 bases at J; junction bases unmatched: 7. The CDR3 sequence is CATSRGGAGGTEAFF. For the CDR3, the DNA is TGTGCCACCAGCAGAGGTGGGGCAGGGGGAACTGAAGCTTTCTTT.

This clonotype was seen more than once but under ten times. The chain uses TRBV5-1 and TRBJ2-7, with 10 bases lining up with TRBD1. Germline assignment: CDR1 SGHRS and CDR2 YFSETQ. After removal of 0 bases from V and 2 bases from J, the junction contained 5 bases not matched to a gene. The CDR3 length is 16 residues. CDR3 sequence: CASSLGGGTGAYEQYF. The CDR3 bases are TGCGCCAGCAGCTTGGGGGGCGGGACAGGGGCCTACGAGCAGTACTTC.

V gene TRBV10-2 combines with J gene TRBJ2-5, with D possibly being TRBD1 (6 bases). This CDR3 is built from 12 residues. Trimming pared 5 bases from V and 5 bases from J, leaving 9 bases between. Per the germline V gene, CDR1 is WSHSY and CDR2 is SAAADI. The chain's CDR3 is CASSPGAETQYF. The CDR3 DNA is TGCGCCAGCAGTCCAGGGGCGGAGACCCAGTACTTC.

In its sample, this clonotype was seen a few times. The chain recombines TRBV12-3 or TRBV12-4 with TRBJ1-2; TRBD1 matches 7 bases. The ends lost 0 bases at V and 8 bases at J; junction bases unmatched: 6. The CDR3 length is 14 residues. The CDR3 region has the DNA TGTGCCAGCAGTTTAGCCAGGGGGTTCGAAGGCTACACCTTC. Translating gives CASSLARGFEGYTF.

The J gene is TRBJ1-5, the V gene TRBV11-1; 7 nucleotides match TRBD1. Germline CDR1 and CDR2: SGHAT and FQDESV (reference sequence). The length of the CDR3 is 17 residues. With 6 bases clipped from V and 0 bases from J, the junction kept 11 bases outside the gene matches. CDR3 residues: CASRTVTGQNSNQPQHF. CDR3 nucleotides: TGTGCCAGCAGGACTGTGACGGGACAGAATAGCAATCAGCCCCAGCATTTT.

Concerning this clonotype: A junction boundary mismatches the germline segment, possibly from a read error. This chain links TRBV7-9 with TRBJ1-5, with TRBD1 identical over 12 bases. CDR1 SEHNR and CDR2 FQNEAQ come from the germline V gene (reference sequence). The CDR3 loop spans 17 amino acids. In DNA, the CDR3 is TGCGCCAGCAGCGGGGGACAGGGGGCGCGGAGCAATCAGCCCCAGCATTTT. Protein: CASSGGQGARSNQPQHF.

The CDR3 here is CASSAPSGRGNNEQFF. CDR3 nucleotides: TGTGCCAGCAGTGCTCCTAGCGGGAGAGGAAACAATGAGCAGTTCTTC. This chain uses TRBV25-1 with TRBJ2-1; 10 positions agree with TRBD2. Germline CDR1 reads MGHDK; CDR2 reads SYGVNS. This CDR3 contains 16 residues. The trim removed 4 bases at V and 5 bases at J, leaving 8 bases unmatched.

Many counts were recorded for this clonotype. CDR3 DNA sequence: TGTGCCACCAGTGCGACAGGCGTCTACGAGCAGTACTTC. This translates into CATSATGVYEQYF. The chain recombines TRBV24-1 with TRBJ2-7; possible D gene TRBD1, 6 bases. The CDR3 consists of 13 residues. The germline gives CDR1 KGHDR, CDR2 SFDVKD. Trimming removed 5 bases from V and 3 bases from J, with 10 bases in between.

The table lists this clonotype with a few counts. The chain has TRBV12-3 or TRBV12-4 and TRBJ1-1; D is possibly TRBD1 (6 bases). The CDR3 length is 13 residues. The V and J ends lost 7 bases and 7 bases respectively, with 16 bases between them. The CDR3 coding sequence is TGTGCCAGCACGACCGTGGGGGCGGATGAAGCTTTCTTT. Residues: CASTTVGADEAFF.

CDR3 in DNA: TGCGCCAGCAGCGGGGGACAGGGGGCGACTGAGCAGTACTTC. Residues: CASSGGQGATEQYF. The chain couples TRBV5-1 to TRBJ2-7, with TRBD1 identical over 12 bases. Germline lookup yields CDR1 SGHRS and CDR2 YFSETQ. V was clipped by 4 bases and J by 7 bases; unmatched bases: 6. CDR3 size: 14 residues.

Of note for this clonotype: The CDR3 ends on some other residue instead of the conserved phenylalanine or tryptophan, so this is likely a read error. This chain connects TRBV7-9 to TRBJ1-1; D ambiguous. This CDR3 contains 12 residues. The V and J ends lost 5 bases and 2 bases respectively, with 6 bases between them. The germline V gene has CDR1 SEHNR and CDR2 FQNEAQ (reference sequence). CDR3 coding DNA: TGTGCCAGCAGCCGCGAAAACACTGAAGCTTTCCTT. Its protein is CASSRENTEAFL.

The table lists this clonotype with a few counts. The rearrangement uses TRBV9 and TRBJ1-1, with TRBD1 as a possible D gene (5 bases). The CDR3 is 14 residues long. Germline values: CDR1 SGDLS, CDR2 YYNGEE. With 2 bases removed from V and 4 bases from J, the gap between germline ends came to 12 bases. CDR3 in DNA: TGTGCCAGCAGCGTGGCGCAGGGATCCACTGAAGCTTTCTTT. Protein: CASSVAQGSTEAFF.

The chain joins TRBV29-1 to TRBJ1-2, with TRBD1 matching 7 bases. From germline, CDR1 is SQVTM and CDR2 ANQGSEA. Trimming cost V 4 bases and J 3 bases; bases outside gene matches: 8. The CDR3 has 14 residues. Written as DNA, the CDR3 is TGCAGCGTTGCGGACAGGTGGAACGACTATGGCTACACCTTC. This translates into CSVADRWNDYGYTF.

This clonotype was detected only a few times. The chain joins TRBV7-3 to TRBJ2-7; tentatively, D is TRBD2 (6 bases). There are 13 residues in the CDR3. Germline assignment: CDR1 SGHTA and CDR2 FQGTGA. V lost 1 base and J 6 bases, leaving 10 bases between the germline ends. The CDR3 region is CASSLRGGSEQYF. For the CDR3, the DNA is TGTGCCAGCAGCTTAAGGGGAGGAAGCGAGCAGTACTTC.

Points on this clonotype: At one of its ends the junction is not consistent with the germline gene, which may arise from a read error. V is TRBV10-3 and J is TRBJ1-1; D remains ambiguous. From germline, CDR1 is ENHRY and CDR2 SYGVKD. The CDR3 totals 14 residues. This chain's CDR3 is CASSERPADTEAFF. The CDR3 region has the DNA TGTGCCAGCAGTGAAAGACCCGCGGACACTGAAGCTTTCTTT.

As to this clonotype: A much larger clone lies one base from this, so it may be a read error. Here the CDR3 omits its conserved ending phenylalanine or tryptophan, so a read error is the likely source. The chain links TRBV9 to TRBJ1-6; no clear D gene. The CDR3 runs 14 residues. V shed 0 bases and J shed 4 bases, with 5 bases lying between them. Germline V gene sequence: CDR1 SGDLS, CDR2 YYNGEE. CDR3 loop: CASSVDPYNSPLHL. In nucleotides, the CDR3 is TGTGCCAGCAGCGTAGATCCTTATAATTCACCCCTCCACCTT.

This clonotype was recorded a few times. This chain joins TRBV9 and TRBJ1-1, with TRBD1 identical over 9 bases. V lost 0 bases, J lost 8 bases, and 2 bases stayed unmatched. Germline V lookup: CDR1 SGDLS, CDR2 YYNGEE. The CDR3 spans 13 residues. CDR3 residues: CASSVGTGAEAFF. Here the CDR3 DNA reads TGTGCCAGCAGCGTAGGGACAGGGGCGGAAGCTTTCTTT.

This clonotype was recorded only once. The chain's CDR3 is CASRTHRQGANYEQYF. In DNA form, the CDR3 reads TGTGCCAGTAGAACCCACCGACAGGGGGCGAACTACGAGCAGTACTTC. The chain recombines TRBV10-3 with TRBJ2-7; 10 bases align to TRBD1. CDR3 length: 16 amino acids. V lost 10 bases to trimming and J lost 3 bases; unmatched junction nucleotides: 15. Germline CDR1 is ENHRY and CDR2 is SYGVKD.

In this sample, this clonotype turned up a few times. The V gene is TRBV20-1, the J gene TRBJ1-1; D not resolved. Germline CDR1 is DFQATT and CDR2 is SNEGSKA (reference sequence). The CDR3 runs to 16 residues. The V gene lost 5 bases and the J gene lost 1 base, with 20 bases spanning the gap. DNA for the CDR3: TGCAGTGCTCTTACGGGCAGACCCGAGAAGAACACTGAAGCTTTCTTT. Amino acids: CSALTGRPEKNTEAFF.

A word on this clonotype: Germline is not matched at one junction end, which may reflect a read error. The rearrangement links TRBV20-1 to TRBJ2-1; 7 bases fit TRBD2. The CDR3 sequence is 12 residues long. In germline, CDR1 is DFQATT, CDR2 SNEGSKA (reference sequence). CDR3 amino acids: CSAKLAYNEQSF. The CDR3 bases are TGCAGTGCTAAACTAGCGTACAATGAGCAGTCCTTC.

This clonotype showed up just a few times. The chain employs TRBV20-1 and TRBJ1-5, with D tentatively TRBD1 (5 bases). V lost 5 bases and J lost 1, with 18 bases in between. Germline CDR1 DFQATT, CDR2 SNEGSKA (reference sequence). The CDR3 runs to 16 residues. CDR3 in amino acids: CSAGLLGGSSNQPQHF. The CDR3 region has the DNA TGCAGTGCTGGATTACTGGGGGGTTCGAGCAATCAGCCCCAGCATTTT.